The 3 T cell receptor beta chains reported below all come from one sample, sequenced in a study of siplizumab effects on memory and regulatory T cells. Sequencing was performed with immunoSEQ multiplex PCR; in TCRdb, only in-frame clones are kept and a portion is missing. The table shows thousands of clones, with about 40% occurring only once. Responder and stimulator cells in the mixed lymphocyte reaction were cultured together for more than five days at 37°C. The antigens for these receptors are not known. Sequencing used CFSE-low (dividing) CD8+ T cells sorted from an allogeneic mixed lymphocyte reaction. These receptors were obtained from a human donor in good health; the cells came from an allogeneic mixed lymphocyte reaction.

The chain has TRBV19 and TRBJ2-1, with D possibly being TRBD1 or TRBD2 (5 bases each). The germline V and J ends were trimmed by 5 bases and 5 bases, with 13 bases remaining between them. This CDR3 is built from 14 residues. Germline lookup yields CDR1 LNHDA and CDR2 SQIVND (reference sequence). The CDR3 DNA reads TGTGCCAGTAGTTGGAGGCAGGGCGACAATGAGCAGTTCTTC. This sequence encodes CASSWRQGDNEQFF.

The chain links TRBV6-5 to TRBJ1-6; maybe TRBD1 (5 bases). CDR1 is MNHEY and CDR2 is SVGAGI in the germline V gene. The CDR3 has 14 amino acids. Trimming took off 2 bases at V and 6 bases at J, with 8 bases between the two ends. CDR3 sequence reads: CASSYRQGNSPLHF. In nucleotides, the CDR3 is TGTGCCAGCAGTTACAGGCAGGGTAATTCACCCCTCCACTTT.

This clone was counted a few times. Within the sample, other DNA sequences also encode this same CDR3. This rearrangement joins TRBV7-9 to TRBJ2-7; TRBD1 matches 8 bases. This CDR3 is built from 14 residues. The V and J ends lost 5 bases and 4 bases, in that order; junction bases with no gene match: 7. In germline, CDR1 is SEHNR, CDR2 FQNEAQ (reference sequence). The CDR3 region is CASSPGQGAYEQYF. CDR3 DNA sequence: TGTGCCAGCAGCCCTGGGCAGGGGGCTTACGAGCAGTACTTC.